This T cell receptor (beta chain) was sequenced during a study of T cells in Graves' hyperthyroidism and ophthalmopathy. Study background: Staff took peripheral blood when the initial diagnosis was made, before any treatment began.

TCR beta CDR3 regions were amplified from RNA. First-round RT-PCR with HTBI primers amplified the TCR CDR3 region. TCRdb ran MiXCR on the multiplex PCR reads and lists one entry per CDR3 protein. Of hundreds of thousands of distinct CDR3 sequences in the sample, 15% to 20% were seen once. The CDR3 consists of 14 residues. CDR1 and CDR2 from the germline V gene are GTSNPN and SVGIG (reference sequence). Germline trimming cut 4 bases from V and 8 bases from J; bases unmatched to any gene: 6. Fresh peripheral blood, 10 ml, was the source of the PBMCs. The sequenced material came from blood. This chain joins TRBV30 and TRBJ1-4, with 11 bases that match TRBD1. The sequence derives from a woman between 18 and 29 years old with Graves' ophthalmopathy. The CDR3 region is CAWTGQGAGEKLFF. The DNA for the CDR3 is TGTGCCTGGACCGGACAGGGGGCTGGAGAAAAACTGTTTTTT.